This TCR beta chain was sequenced for a study of blood T cell repertoires in COVID-19. This CDR3 contains 16 residues. The V end lost 0 bases, the J end lost 4 bases, and 15 bases lay between the germline ends. Germline CDR1 is KGHSH and CDR2 is LQKENI. In the original workflow: Nucleated cell number was recorded as an estimate derived from reference gene primer amplification. Clones were read by immunoSEQ multiplex PCR, and TCRdb kept only the in-frame ones, dropping some. V and J calls and clone size come straight from that table; D and trimming were deduced from the DNA. The data hold 150,000 to 250,000 clones, with 82% observed a single time.

This sequence joins TRBV18 and TRBJ1-2; a possible D gene is TRBD1 (6 bases). The clonotype originates from a human donor with acute or convalescent COVID-19. The donor label of this sample is uncertain. The sequenced sample was peripheral blood. DNA for the CDR3: TGTGCCAGCTCACCACCGGGGACACCGGGGACCTATGGCTACACCTTC. This sequence encodes CASSPPGTPGTYGYTF.